Below are 32 T cell receptor beta chains sequenced from a single sample in a study of OX40 agonist ivuxolimab in advanced cancers. Library preparation employed the immunoSEQ multiplex PCR assay. As stored in TCRdb, this immuneACCESS dataset retains in-frame rearrangements with V and J assigned. A fraction of the clones does not appear; measured against another copy, unresolved V genes explain less than half of the discrepancy, and the remainder lacks a known reason. The table for this sample lists 120,000 or so clones; roughly 90% of them were counted only once. About 0.25% of the sample rests with the top ten. The source was CD4+ or CD8+ T cells sorted from blood, collected in a trial of the OX40 agonist ivuxolimab. These receptors came from an adult with an advanced solid tumor such as melanoma, head and neck, liver or kidney cancer.

This rearrangement joins TRBV30 to TRBJ1-1, with 9 nucleotides matching TRBD1. The CDR3 spans 14 residues. Germline trimming cut 1 base from V and 2 bases from J; bases unmatched to any gene: 2. CDR1 and CDR2 from the germline V gene are GTSNPN and SVGIG (reference sequence). The CDR3 nucleotides read TGTGCCTGGAGTGCGGACAGGGGAAACACTGAAGCTTTCTTT. Translation: CAWSADRGNTEAFF.

This clone was detected a few times. The chain has TRBV6-5 and TRBJ1-1; 11 nucleotides line up with TRBD1. The CDR3 contains 16 residues. The germline V gene has CDR1 MNHEY and CDR2 SVGAGI. J lost 5 bases, V lost 4 bases, and 9 bases had no gene match. In DNA, the CDR3 is TGTGCCAGCAGTTCGTCCCGGGACAGGGGGTGGACTGAAGCTTTCTTT. This sequence encodes CASSSSRDRGWTEAFF.

This chain joins TRBV28 and TRBJ2-1; no firm D call. The V and J ends lost 6 bases and 3 bases respectively, with 12 bases between them. Germline CDR1 reads MDHEN; CDR2 reads SYDVKM. There are 14 residues in the CDR3. The CDR3 nucleotides read TGTGCCAGCAGCCCAGCTGCTAGCTACAATGAGCAGTTCTTC. Encoded protein: CASSPAASYNEQFF.

This chain links TRBV13 with TRBJ1-6; D gene ambiguous. Trimming cost V 5 bases and J 7 bases, with 12 bases left between them. The CDR3 loop spans 14 amino acids. Germline loops: CDR1 PRHDT, CDR2 FYEKMQ (reference sequence). The CDR3 is CASSIDTGNSPLHF. The DNA for the CDR3 is TGTGCCAGCAGCATTGACACTGGCAATTCACCCCTCCACTTT.

As concerns this clone: One end of the junction fails to match germline, which may point to a read error. The V gene is TRBV7-9, the J gene TRBJ2-3, with D perhaps given as TRBD1 or TRBD2 (5 bases each). Germline V gives CDR1 SEHNR, CDR2 FQNEAQ (reference sequence). CDR3 length: 13 amino acids. In nucleotides, the CDR3 is TGTGCCAGCAGTTTAGGGGAGAGGGATACGCAGTATTTT. Translation gives CASSLGERDTQYF.

The gene calls are TRBV6-5 and TRBJ2-7; D might be TRBD1 or TRBD2, each matching 5 bases. CDR3 length: 15 residues. CDR1 and CDR2 (germline): MNHEY, SVGAGI. V was trimmed by 5 bases and J by 0 bases, leaving 14 bases between them. CDR3 residues: CASSPAGTVSYEQYF. The CDR3 nucleotides read TGTGCCAGCAGTCCAGCCGGGACGGTCTCCTACGAGCAGTACTTC.

The V call is TRBV6-5, the J call TRBJ2-5; TRBD1 matches 11 bases. The J call is doubtful: the DNA matches TRBJ2-7 better. The CDR3 covers 12 residues. In germline, CDR1 is MNHEY, CDR2 SVGAGI. The CDR3 DNA sequence: TGTGCCAGCCGGGACAGGGGGAACGAGCAGTACTTC. Translation: CASRDRGNEQYF.

V usage is TRBV7-2 and J usage is TRBJ2-1; 9 bases agree with TRBD2. This CDR3 is built from 15 residues. The V segment lost 5 bases and the J segment 0 bases; nucleotides outside the gene matches: 2. Germline CDR1 reads SGHTA; CDR2 reads FQGNSA. As DNA, the CDR3 is TGTGCCAGCAGCGTTAGCGGGAGCTCCTACAATGAGCAGTTCTTC. Its protein product is CASSVSGSSYNEQFF.

J is TRBJ1-1 and V is TRBV11-2; no reliable D call. CDR1 and CDR2 from the germline V gene are SGHAT and FQNNGV. This CDR3 is built from 12 residues. Deletions cut 5 bases from V and 6 bases from J, with 10 bases between. DNA for the CDR3: TGTGCCAGCAGCGCGCGGAGAGCTGAAGCTTTCTTT. This gives the protein CASSARRAEAFF.

The chain joins TRBV9 to TRBJ1-1; 7 nucleotides align to TRBD1. This CDR3 spans 14 amino acids. Germline values: CDR1 SGDLS, CDR2 YYNGEE. After removal of 2 bases from V and 2 bases from J, the junction contained 3 bases not matched to a gene. CDR3 protein: CASSVRQGNTEAFF. The CDR3, as DNA: TGTGCCAGCAGCGTTCGACAGGGAAACACTGAAGCTTTCTTT.

The rearrangement links TRBV2 to TRBJ1-2; D remains unclear. The CDR3 extends over 14 amino acids. The V gene lost 7 bases and the J gene lost 8 bases, with 20 bases spanning the gap. The germline V gene encodes CDR1 SNHLY and CDR2 FYNNEI. The CDR3 DNA reads TGTGCCAGCACCCTAACAGCTCCTTATGACGGCTACACCTTC. Protein product: CASTLTAPYDGYTF.

V gene TRBV7-8 combines with J gene TRBJ2-7; D is perhaps TRBD1 (6 bases). Germline CDR1 reads SGHVS; CDR2 reads FQNEAQ. CDR3 length: 17 amino acids. V was pared by 1 base and J by 6 bases, with 22 bases between. CDR3 in DNA: TGTGCCAGCAGCTTAGGCAGGGGTTTTCGGGACGCGGGCGAGCAGTACTTC. This translates into CASSLGRGFRDAGEQYF.

The chain uses TRBV6-5 and TRBJ2-1; D call uncertain. The V end was cut by 5 bases, the J end by 6 bases, with 11 bases between. CDR3 length: 13 residues. Per germline, CDR1 MNHEY and CDR2 SVGAGI. The CDR3, as DNA: TGTGCCAGCAGTCGCGTATTAGGCAATGAGCAGTTCTTC. Residues: CASSRVLGNEQFF.

The chain combines TRBV19 with TRBJ1-1; no firm D call. With 6 bases removed from V and 0 bases from J, the gap between germline ends came to 14 bases. The CDR3 runs 15 residues. CDR1 LNHDA and CDR2 SQIVND come from the germline V gene (reference sequence). In DNA form, the CDR3 reads TGTGCCAGTAGGGAGGGAGGGAAATTGAACACTGAAGCTTTCTTT. This encodes CASREGGKLNTEAFF.

Written as DNA, the CDR3 is TGTGCCAGCAGTTACAGGAATAGCAATCAGCCCCAGCATTTT. It encodes CASSYRNSNQPQHF. The chain is built from TRBV6-5 and TRBJ1-5; no definite D call. CDR1 MNHEY and CDR2 SVGAGI come from the germline V gene. V shed 2 bases and J shed 0 bases, with 5 bases lying between them. The CDR3 totals 14 residues.

This chain connects TRBV27 to TRBJ1-1; D perhaps matches TRBD1 (6 bases). CDR1 and CDR2 from the germline V gene are MNHEY and SMNVEV (reference sequence). The V gene lost 3 bases and the J gene lost 5 bases, with 19 bases spanning the gap. CDR3 length equals 16 residues. This CDR3 is CASSLGVLRGNTEAFF. DNA of the CDR3: TGTGCCAGCAGTTTGGGGGTCCTCAGGGGAAATACTGAAGCTTTCTTT.

The chain has TRBV9 and TRBJ2-7, with no clear D. This CDR3 is 15 amino acids long. The V end was cut by 0 bases, the J end by 3 bases, with 13 bases between. The germline V gene encodes CDR1 SGDLS and CDR2 YYNGEE. CDR3 DNA: TGTGCCAGCAGCGTAGACCCCAGGACCGACTACGAGCAGTACTTC. Its translation is CASSVDPRTDYEQYF.

The rearrangement links TRBV12-5 to TRBJ2-5; no clear D. Looked up from germline, CDR1 is LGHNT and CDR2 is FRNRAP. The CDR3 contains 11 residues. V was pared by 7 bases and J by 7 bases, with 10 bases between. The CDR3 region is CASAQYGTQYF. DNA of the CDR3: TGTGCTAGTGCCCAGTATGGGACCCAGTACTTC. Together with reference TRBV12-5 and TRBJ2-5, the CDR3 gives the full variable domain: DARVTQTPRHKVTEMGQEVTMRCQPILGHNTVFWYRQTMMQGLELLAYFRNRAPLDDSGMPKDRFSAEMPDATLATLKIQPSEPRDSAVYFCASAQYGTQYFGPGTRLLVL.

This chain links TRBV18 with TRBJ2-6; D is ambiguous. This CDR3 has 15 residues. V shed 4 bases and J shed 0 bases, with 7 bases lying between them. Per germline, CDR1 KGHSH and CDR2 LQKENI. The DNA of the CDR3 is TGTGCCAGCTCACTCCAGGACTCTGGGGCCAACGTCCTGACTTTC. Residues: CASSLQDSGANVLTF.

V usage is TRBV7-2 and J usage is TRBJ2-4; the D is unclear. Trimming removed 3 bases from V and 5 bases from J, with 8 bases in between. The CDR3 loop spans 13 amino acids. Germline CDR1 is SGHTA and CDR2 is FQGNSA. In DNA, the CDR3 is TGTGCCAGCAGCTTTTACGGTCAAAACATTCAGTACTTC. It encodes CASSFYGQNIQYF.

The V gene is TRBV30, the J gene TRBJ1-4; the D is unclear. The V gene lost 0 bases and the J gene lost 5 bases, with 4 bases spanning the gap. Looked up from germline, CDR1 is GTSNPN and CDR2 is SVGIG (reference sequence). CDR3 size: 12 residues. The CDR3 sequence: CAWSVWNEKLFF. The CDR3 DNA sequence: TGTGCCTGGAGTGTGTGGAATGAAAAACTGTTTTTT.

This clone occurred once. The V gene is TRBV7-9, the J gene TRBJ2-2; 12 bases line up with TRBD2. This CDR3 comprises 17 residues. V gave up 5 bases and J gave up 5 bases; unmatched junction bases: 9. From germline, CDR1 is SEHNR and CDR2 FQNEAQ (reference sequence). The CDR3 DNA follows: TGTGCCAGCAGCGTTCGACTAGCGGGAGTCAGAACCGGGGAGCTGTTTTTT. Protein product: CASSVRLAGVRTGELFF.

The rearrangement joins TRBV6-6 to TRBJ2-5; TRBD1 aligns across 7 bases. The J segment lost 1 base and the V segment lost 7 bases, leaving 9 bases of the junction unmatched. CDR3 length equals 15 residues. Per germline, CDR1 MNHNY and CDR2 SVGAGI (reference sequence). The CDR3 region has the DNA TGTGCCAGCAAATCTCGTGGGACAGCCCAAGAGACCCAGTACTTC. Encoded protein: CASKSRGTAQETQYF.

This clone was observed once. V gene TRBV6-5 combines with J gene TRBJ2-1; 8 bases map to TRBD2. Looked up from germline, CDR1 is MNHEY and CDR2 is SVGAGI. The length of the CDR3 is 14 residues. After removal of 6 bases from V and 5 bases from J, the junction contained 6 bases not matched to a gene. The CDR3 loop reads CASSPERGNNEQFF. CDR3 coding DNA: TGTGCCAGCAGCCCGGAGCGGGGGAACAATGAGCAGTTCTTC.

The chain carries TRBV30 and TRBJ2-5; D is uncertain. The CDR3 sequence is 13 residues long. CDR1 and CDR2 from the germline V gene are GTSNPN and SVGIG (reference sequence). With 1 base removed from V and 5 bases from J, the gap between germline ends came to 11 bases. The CDR3 reads CAWSAPPGETQYF. For the CDR3, the DNA is TGTGCCTGGAGTGCTCCTCCGGGCGAGACCCAGTACTTC.

Details on this clone: Relative to the germline gene, one junction end is altered; a read error may explain this. The chain combines TRBV10-3 with TRBJ2-7, with D uncertain. CDR1 is ENHRY, CDR2 SYGVKD, per germline. The CDR3 is 11 residues long. CDR3 in amino acids: CASSDLYEQYF. The CDR3 DNA reads as TGTGCCAGCAGTGATCTCTACGAGCAGTACTTC.

V usage is TRBV19 and J usage is TRBJ1-1, with no clear D. Per germline, CDR1 LNHDA and CDR2 SQIVND (reference sequence). V lost 2 bases, J lost 6 bases, and 16 bases lay in between. The CDR3 contains 15 residues. The CDR3 DNA sequence: TGTGCCAGTAGTATATCTGAGGGAGGTTCCTCTGAAGCTTTCTTT. It encodes CASSISEGGSSEAFF.

The chain uses TRBV2 and TRBJ1-2; a weak D match, TRBD1 (5 bases). The germline V gene encodes CDR1 SNHLY and CDR2 FYNNEI. The CDR3 covers 13 residues. The V end was cut by 7 bases, the J end by 2 bases, with 11 bases between. CDR3 sequence reads: CASIRDLNYGYTF. CDR3 nucleotides: TGTGCCAGCATCAGGGATTTGAACTATGGCTACACCTTC.

The chain combines TRBV6-4 with TRBJ1-5, with D unresolved. The CDR3 sequence is 17 residues long. Trimming took 3 bases from V and 1 from J, leaving 16 bases between them. Germline assignment: CDR1 MRHNA and CDR2 SNTAGT. CDR3 in DNA: TGTGCCAGCAGTGAATTGCCAATTATGGTGAGCAATCAGCCCCAGCATTTT. Translating it yields CASSELPIMVSNQPQHF.

In DNA form, the CDR3 reads TGTGCCTGGAGCCTCGAGGGCGGTCAGCCCCAGCATTTT. Translating it yields CAWSLEGGQPQHF. The chain uses TRBV30 and TRBJ1-5, with D unresolved. The CDR3 sequence is 13 residues long. Germline CDR1 is GTSNPN and CDR2 is SVGIG (reference sequence). Trimming took off 3 bases at V and 6 bases at J, with 12 bases between the two ends.

CDR3 bases: TGTGCCAGCAGCTTGTACGAGCAGTACTTC. This sequence encodes CASSLYEQYF. The chain is built from TRBV28 and TRBJ2-7; D unresolved. The length of the CDR3 is 10 residues. In germline, CDR1 is MDHEN, CDR2 SYDVKM. The V and J ends lost 6 bases and 4 bases respectively, with 4 bases between them.

The gene calls are TRBV18 and TRBJ1-1; D is undetermined. The V and J ends lost 3 bases and 5 bases respectively, with 10 bases between them. CDR1 is KGHSH, CDR2 LQKENI, per germline. This CDR3 is built from 13 residues. The CDR3 spells CASSPGKGTEAFF. In DNA form, the CDR3 reads TGTGCCAGCTCACCCGGGAAAGGGACTGAAGCTTTCTTT. Based on the CDR3 plus reference TRBV18 and TRBJ1-1, the full variable domain is NAGVMQNPRHLVRRRGQEARLRCSPMKGHSHVYWYRQLPEEGLKFMVYLQKENIIDESGMPKERFSAEFPKEGPSILRIQQVVRGDSAAYFCASSPGKGTEAFFGQGTRLTVV.